A single sample is the source of the 23 T cell receptor beta chains below, sequenced in a study of T cells after yellow fever vaccination. Each CDR3 protein is one row after TCRdb ran MiXCR on the 5' RACE reads. The table has about 330,000 distinct CDR3 sequences, around 7% seen once. The input for sequencing was PBMCs, taken roughly 47 days after the first yellow fever vaccination. These receptors originate from a man aged 18 to 29 who received the YFV17D yellow fever vaccine.

This clonotype came up many times. This chain links TRBV2 with TRBJ2-3; D might be TRBD1 (6 bases). V lost 10 bases to trimming and J lost 0 bases, with 11 bases between them. The CDR3 runs to 13 residues. Germline V gene data show CDR1 as SNHLY and CDR2 as FYNNEI. The chain's CDR3 is CANLRGSTDTQYF. The CDR3 nucleotides read TGTGCCAACCTCAGGGGTAGCACAGATACGCAGTATTTT.

The chain couples TRBV20-1 to TRBJ1-4; D not resolved. CDR1 and CDR2 (germline): DFQATT, SNEGSKA (reference sequence). The CDR3 totals 15 residues. Trimming pared 6 bases from V and 3 bases from J, leaving 17 bases between. CDR3 amino acids: CSAPLRLGSNEKLFF. Here the CDR3 DNA reads TGCAGTGCCCCCCTTCGCTTGGGGTCTAATGAAAAACTGTTTTTT.

This chain links TRBV6-1 with TRBJ2-1, with TRBD1 identical over 10 bases. The CDR3 is made up of 14 amino acids. The trim removed 5 bases at V and 8 bases at J, leaving 6 bases unmatched. Germline CDR1 is MNHNS and CDR2 is SASEGT. In DNA, the CDR3 is TGTGCCAGCAGTAGCGGACAGGGGGGCGATGAGCAGTTCTTC. Its translation is CASSSGQGGDEQFF.

The chain carries TRBV5-1 and TRBJ2-7; maybe TRBD1 (7 bases). Per the germline V gene, CDR1 is SGHRS and CDR2 is YFSETQ. V was pared by 0 bases and J by 7 bases, with 14 bases between. The CDR3 is 14 residues long. The CDR3 region is CASSLAPGGNEQYF. The CDR3 DNA follows: TGCGCCAGCAGCTTGGCCCCAGGGGGGAATGAGCAGTACTTC. Based on the CDR3 plus reference TRBV5-1 and TRBJ2-7, the full variable domain is KAGVTQTPRYLIKTRGQQVTLSCSPISGHRSVSWYQQTPGQGLQFLFEYFSETQRNKGNFPGRFSGRQFSNSRSEMNVSTLELGDSALYLCASSLAPGGNEQYFGPGTRLTVT.

At least ten counts were recorded for this clonotype. Here the CDR3 DNA reads TGTGCCAGCAGCCAAGATTCCCTTCTCAATGAGCAGTTCTTC. Translation: CASSQDSLLNEQFF. The chain couples TRBV4-2 to TRBJ2-1; D unclear. V lost 0 bases and J lost 6, with 9 bases in between. Germline values: CDR1 LGHNA, CDR2 YNFKEQ. The CDR3 extends over 14 amino acids.

This clonotype was detected a few times. This chain uses TRBV7-2 with TRBJ2-5; 7 bases agree with TRBD1. CDR3 length: 15 residues. In germline, CDR1 is SGHTA, CDR2 FQGNSA. Trimming cost V 5 bases and J 5 bases; bases outside gene matches: 11. DNA for the CDR3: TGTGCCAGCAGCCCCCAGACAGGGCTAGAGGAGACCCAGTACTTC. The encoded protein is CASSPQTGLEETQYF.

The chain recombines TRBV24-1 with TRBJ2-5, with D unresolved. Deletions cut 9 bases from V and 5 bases from J, with 21 bases between. CDR1 and CDR2 (germline): KGHDR, SFDVKD. CDR3 size: 15 residues. CDR3 in amino acids: CATSSRTAAAETQYF. In DNA, the CDR3 is TGTGCCACCTCAAGCCGGACCGCTGCGGCGGAGACCCAGTACTTC.

The chain joins TRBV7-2 to TRBJ1-2; 7 bases line up with TRBD1. This CDR3 spans 14 amino acids. The junction had 10 bases not matched to a gene; V was cut back by 7 bases and J by 5 bases. Germline loops: CDR1 SGHTA, CDR2 FQGNSA. As DNA, the CDR3 is TGTGCCAGCACCCCGGGACAGCTACATTATGGCTACACCTTC. Amino acid sequence: CASTPGQLHYGYTF. Full variable domain (outside the CDR3, taken from reference TRBV7-2 and TRBJ1-2): GAGVSQSPSNKVTEKGKDVELRCDPISGHTALYWYRQSLGQGLEFLIYFQGNSAPDKSGLPSDRFSAERTGGSVSTLTIQRTQQEDSAVYLCASTPGQLHYGYTFGSGTRLTVV.

This clonotype was seen a handful of times. This rearrangement joins TRBV3-1 to TRBJ1-2, with D uncertain. This CDR3 has 15 amino acids. The germline gives CDR1 LGHDT, CDR2 YNNKEL (reference sequence). V lost 0 bases to trimming and J lost 4 bases, with 12 bases between them. The CDR3, as DNA: TGTGCCAGCAGCCAAGATCTTGGCACGCCCTATGGCTACACCTTC. This codes for CASSQDLGTPYGYTF.

Here the CDR3 reads CASSIGHRNEQFF. In DNA form, the CDR3 reads TGTGCCAGTAGTATAGGACATCGTAATGAGCAGTTCTTC. The chain is built from TRBV19 and TRBJ2-1; D is ambiguous. The CDR3 is 13 residues long. The ends were cut back, 1 base at V and 7 bases at J, with 8 bases in the middle. Germline CDR1 is LNHDA and CDR2 is SQIVND (reference sequence).

The V call is TRBV7-9, the J call TRBJ1-3, with D unresolved. Deletions cut 1 base from V and 4 bases from J, with 17 bases between. The germline gives CDR1 SEHNR, CDR2 FQNEAQ (reference sequence). This CDR3 is built from 17 residues. CDR3 in DNA: TGTGCCAGCAGCTTAGGGTTGCTCAGGACGTCGGGAAACACCATATATTTT. The encoded protein is CASSLGLLRTSGNTIYF.

The chain combines TRBV6-2 or TRBV6-3 with TRBJ2-1; a weak D match, TRBD1 (6 bases). Trimming stripped 0 bases from V and 6 bases from J, with 9 bases between. Germline CDR1 is MNHEY and CDR2 is SVGEGT. The CDR3 extends over 14 amino acids. CDR3 nucleotide sequence: TGTGCCAGCAGTTACTCGAGGGGGAGCAATGAGCAGTTCTTC. This sequence encodes CASSYSRGSNEQFF.

The chain links TRBV5-1 to TRBJ1-2; 8 bases are shared with TRBD1. V lost 0 bases, J lost 8 bases, and 15 bases stayed unmatched. Germline values: CDR1 SGHRS, CDR2 YFSETQ. CDR3 length equals 17 residues. The CDR3 nucleotides read TGCGCCAGCAGCTTGGTTGCGGTTGGACAGGGACTTATCGGCTACACCTTC. Encoded protein: CASSLVAVGQGLIGYTF.

In its sample, this clonotype was seen a few times. This chain links TRBV4-1 with TRBJ1-2, with D unclear. Germline loops: CDR1 MGHRA, CDR2 YSYEKL. Trimming left V 4 bases short and J 4 bases short, with 10 bases between. The CDR3 has 13 residues. The CDR3 here is CASSPVQLYGYTF. In nucleotides, the CDR3 is TGCGCCAGCAGCCCCGTACAGCTCTATGGCTACACCTTC.

At least ten counts were recorded for this clonotype. J is TRBJ2-1 and V is TRBV25-1; D uncertain. Germline values: CDR1 MGHDK, CDR2 SYGVNS. Trimming removed 8 bases from V and 4 bases from J, with 12 bases in between. The CDR3 runs to 13 residues. CDR3 DNA sequence: TGTGCCAGCGGGGTCCCGGAATACAATGAGCAGTTCTTC. Amino acid sequence: CASGVPEYNEQFF.

In this sample, this clonotype turned up many times. This chain links TRBV9 with TRBJ1-6; D remains ambiguous. CDR1 is SGDLS and CDR2 is YYNGEE in the germline V gene. Deletions cut 2 bases from V and 9 bases from J, with 18 bases between. This CDR3 region has 16 residues. CDR3 DNA sequence: TGTGCCAGCAGCGTGTATAAAGACGCCGGGAGTTCACCCCTCCACTTT. As protein: CASSVYKDAGSSPLHF.

The sample holds a few counts of this clonotype. The chain is built from TRBV10-1 and TRBJ2-2; TRBD1 matches 9 bases. Germline-derived CDR1 and CDR2 are WNHNN and SYGVQD (reference sequence). The CDR3 covers 16 residues. V lost 6 bases, J lost 5 bases, and 10 bases stayed unmatched. The DNA of the CDR3 is TGCGCCAGCAGAGCAACAGGGGGCGAGCAAACCGGGGAGCTGTTTTTT. Translating gives CASRATGGEQTGELFF.

A few counts support this clonotype. V usage is TRBV7-9 and J usage is TRBJ2-7; TRBD2 matches 9 bases. The germline V gene has CDR1 SEHNR and CDR2 FQNEAQ (reference sequence). V lost 5 bases to trimming and J lost 0 bases; unmatched junction nucleotides: 11. The CDR3 loop spans 17 amino acids. The CDR3 spells CASSPGFSGGSSYEQYF. The CDR3 DNA sequence: TGTGCCAGCAGCCCAGGATTTAGCGGGGGTTCCTCCTACGAGCAGTACTTC.

This clonotype was seen a few times. Possible read error: a much larger clone is one base away. This chain connects TRBV7-3 to TRBJ1-1; D gene unclear. This CDR3 has 13 residues. From germline, CDR1 is SGHTA and CDR2 FQGTGA. The germline V and J ends were trimmed by 0 bases and 4 bases, with 6 bases remaining between them. CDR3 nucleotide sequence: TGTGCCAGCAGCTTAACGGGGAGCACTGAAGCTTTCTTT. Residues: CASSLTGSTEAFF.

In this sample, this clonotype turned up a few times. V and J are TRBV27 and TRBJ2-5, with a tentative D call TRBD2 (7 bases). Germline V lookup: CDR1 MNHEY, CDR2 SMNVEV (reference sequence). V was trimmed by 1 base and J by 5 bases, leaving 14 bases between them. This CDR3 has 15 amino acids. Here the CDR3 DNA reads TGTGCCAGCAGTTTATTGTCGGGGGGCCGGGAGACCCAGTACTTC. Protein product: CASSLLSGGRETQYF.

This clonotype turned up a few times. V and J are TRBV7-7 and TRBJ2-1; D call uncertain. Germline assignment: CDR1 SSHAT and CDR2 FNYEAQ (reference sequence). CDR3 length: 12 residues. V lost 1 base to trimming and J lost 9 bases, with 7 bases between them. Written as DNA, the CDR3 is TGTGCCAGCAGCTTAGATTGGGGTGAGCAGTTCTTC. Its protein is CASSLDWGEQFF.

In its sample, this clonotype was seen a few times. The CDR3: CASISTGTYNEQFF. CDR3 nucleotide sequence: TGTGCCAGCATTTCCACGGGTACCTACAATGAGCAGTTCTTC. The chain combines TRBV28 with TRBJ2-1; D ambiguous. This CDR3 is built from 14 residues. V was shortened by 7 bases and J by 2 bases, with 12 bases between the two germline ends. The germline V gene encodes CDR1 MDHEN and CDR2 SYDVKM.

This clonotype was seen a few times. The chain couples TRBV7-9 to TRBJ1-2, with D uncertain. Trimming cost V 5 bases and J 2 bases, with 9 bases left between them. Germline-derived CDR1 and CDR2 are SEHNR and FQNEAQ (reference sequence). This CDR3 is 13 amino acids long. CDR3 in amino acids: CASSQATNYGYTF. The CDR3 DNA reads as TGTGCCAGCAGCCAGGCAACAAACTATGGCTACACCTTC.